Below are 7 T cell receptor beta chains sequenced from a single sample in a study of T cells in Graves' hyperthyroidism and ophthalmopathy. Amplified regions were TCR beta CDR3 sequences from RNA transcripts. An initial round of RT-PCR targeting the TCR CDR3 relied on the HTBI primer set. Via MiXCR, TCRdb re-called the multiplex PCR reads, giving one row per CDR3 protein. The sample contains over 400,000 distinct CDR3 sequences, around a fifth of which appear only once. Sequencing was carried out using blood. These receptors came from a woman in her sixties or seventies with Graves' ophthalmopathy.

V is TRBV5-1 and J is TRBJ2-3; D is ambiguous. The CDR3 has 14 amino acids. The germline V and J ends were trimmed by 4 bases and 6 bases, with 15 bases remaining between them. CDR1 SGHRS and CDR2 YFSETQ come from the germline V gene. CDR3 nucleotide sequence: TGCGCCAGCAGCATGAACTCCGAAGCGGATACGCAGTATTTT. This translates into CASSMNSEADTQYF.

CDR3 residues: CASSPPDGYSPLHF. For the CDR3, the DNA is TGTGCCAGCAGCCCCCCGGACGGCTATTCACCCCTCCACTTT. V usage is TRBV7-2 and J usage is TRBJ1-6; D unclear. CDR1 SGHTA and CDR2 FQGNSA come from the germline V gene. The CDR3 consists of 14 residues. Trimming left V 5 bases short and J 8 bases short, with 13 bases between.

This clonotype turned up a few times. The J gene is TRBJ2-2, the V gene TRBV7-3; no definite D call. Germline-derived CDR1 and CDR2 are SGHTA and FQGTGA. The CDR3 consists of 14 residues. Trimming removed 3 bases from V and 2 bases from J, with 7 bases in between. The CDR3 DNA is TGTGCCAGCAGCTTTGTCTCTAACACCGGGGAGCTGTTTTTT. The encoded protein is CASSFVSNTGELFF.

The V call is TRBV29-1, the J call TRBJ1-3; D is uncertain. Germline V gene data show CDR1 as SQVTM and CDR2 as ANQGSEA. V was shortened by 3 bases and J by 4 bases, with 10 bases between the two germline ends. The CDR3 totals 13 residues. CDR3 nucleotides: TGCAGCGTTGAGAACCTGGCCGGAAACACCATATATTTT. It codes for CSVENLAGNTIYF.

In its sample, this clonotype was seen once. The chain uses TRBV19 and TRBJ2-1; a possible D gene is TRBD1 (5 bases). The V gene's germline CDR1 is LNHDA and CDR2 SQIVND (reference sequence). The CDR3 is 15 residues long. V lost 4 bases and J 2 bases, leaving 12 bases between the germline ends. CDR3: CASSRQWSTYNEQFF. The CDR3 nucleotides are TGTGCCAGTAGTAGACAGTGGAGCACCTACAATGAGCAGTTCTTC. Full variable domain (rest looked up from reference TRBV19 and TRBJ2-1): DGGITQSPKYLFRKEGQNVTLSCEQNLNHDAMYWYRQDPGQGLRLIYYSQIVNDFQKGDIAEGYSVSREKKESFPLTVTSAQKNPTAFYLCASSRQWSTYNEQFFGPGTRLTVL.

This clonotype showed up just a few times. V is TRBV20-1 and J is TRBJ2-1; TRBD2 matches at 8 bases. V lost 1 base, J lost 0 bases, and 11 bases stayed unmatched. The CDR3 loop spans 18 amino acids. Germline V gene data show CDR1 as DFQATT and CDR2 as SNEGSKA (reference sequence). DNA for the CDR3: TGCAGTGCTAGAGGGGTTGGACGGGAGGGCAGCTCCTACAATGAGCAGTTCTTC. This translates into CSARGVGREGSSYNEQFF.

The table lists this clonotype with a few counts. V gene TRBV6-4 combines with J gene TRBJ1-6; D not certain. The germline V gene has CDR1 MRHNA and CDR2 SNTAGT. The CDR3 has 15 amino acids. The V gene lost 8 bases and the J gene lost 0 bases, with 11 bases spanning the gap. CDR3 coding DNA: TGTGCCAGCCGGACCGAGAGCTCCTATAATTCACCCCTCCACTTT. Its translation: CASRTESSYNSPLHF.